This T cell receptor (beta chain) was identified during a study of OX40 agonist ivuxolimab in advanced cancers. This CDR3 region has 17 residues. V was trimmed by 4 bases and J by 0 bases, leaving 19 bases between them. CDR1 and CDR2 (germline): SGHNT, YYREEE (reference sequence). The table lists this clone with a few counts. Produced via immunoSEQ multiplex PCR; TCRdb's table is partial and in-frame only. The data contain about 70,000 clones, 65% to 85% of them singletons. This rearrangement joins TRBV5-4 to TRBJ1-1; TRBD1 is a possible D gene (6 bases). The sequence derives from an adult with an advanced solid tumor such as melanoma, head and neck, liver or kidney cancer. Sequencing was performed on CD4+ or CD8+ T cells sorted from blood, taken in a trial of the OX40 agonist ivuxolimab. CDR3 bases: TGTGCCAGCAGCCTGGGGGCAGGGGCACTAATGAACACTGAAGCTTTCTTT. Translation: CASSLGAGALMNTEAFF.